The clone carrying this TCR beta chain was seen ten or more times. This specimen comes from a study of tumor-infiltrating lymphocytes in primary liver carcinoma. Priming with a constant-region primer yielded TCR beta cDNA from roughly 500 ng total RNA. Generation of the TCR beta libraries relied on three nested multiplex PCR rounds using slightly modified ARM-PCR. PCR rounds one and two used TRBV1-TRBV30 forward primers with a C-beta reverse primer for approximately 10 cycles each. From the multiplex PCR reads, TCRdb called clonotypes with MiXCR, one entry per CDR3 protein. This table holds more than 150,000 distinct CDR3 sequences, 50% to 75% found once. Blood RNA came from unsorted whole blood; germline DNA was also extracted. Germline CDR1 is SGHAT and CDR2 is FQNNGV. The CDR3 loop spans 16 amino acids. V was shortened by 6 bases and J by 4 bases, with 22 bases between the two germline ends.

V and J are TRBV11-2 and TRBJ2-7; D may be TRBD1 (6 bases). Sequenced: peripheral blood. The sequence was obtained from a man aged 35-49 years with primary liver carcinoma and hepatitis B virus infection. The CDR3 reads CASSPDSLGGLYEQYF. DNA of the CDR3: TGTGCCAGCAGTCCGGACAGTTTAGGGGGTCTTTACGAGCAGTACTTC.